These T cell receptor beta chains were read from a single sample in a study of CD8+CD57+ T cells in acquired aplastic anemia. Via MiXCR, TCRdb re-called the reads, giving one row per CDR3 protein. Of 100,000 to 150,000 distinct CDR3 sequences in the sample, approximately 50% were seen once. Sequenced material: sorted CD4+, CD8+, or CD8+CD57+ T cells (not recorded which) from PBMCs. The receptors were gathered from a human donor with aplastic anemia. Both conserved end residues are part of each CDR3. D genes are given only for firm matches. Only some rows state a clone size, as once, few, many or a class for expanded clones.

d_gene	abundance	v_gene	j_gene	CDR3nt	CDR3aa
TRBD1	.	TRBV2	TRBJ1-2	TGTGCCAGCAGCGGACAGGGGGCGAGTGGCTACACCTTC	CASSGQGASGYTF
.	.	TRBV15	TRBJ1-1	TGTGCCACCAGCTTCCGGGAAATGAACACTGAAGCTTTCTTT	CATSFREMNTEAFF
TRBD2	.	TRBV19	TRBJ2-7	TGTGCCACGCCTCGGGGGGGGCACAGCTACGAGCAGTACTTC	CATPRGGHSYEQYF
.	.	TRBV29-1	TRBJ2-7	TGCAGCGTCGTCGTGATGAGCTACGAGCAGTACTTC	CSVVVMSYEQYF
.	once	TRBV2	TRBJ2-7	TGTGCCAGCAGCGGGCAGGGAGGCTACGAGCAGTACTTC	CASSGQGGYEQYF
TRBD1	few	TRBV27	TRBJ2-5	TGTGCCAGCAGTGCCGGGACAGGGGTTGAGGAGACCCAGTACTTC	CASSAGTGVEETQYF
TRBD2	.	TRBV20-1	TRBJ2-7	TGCAGTGCTAGGACTAGCGCAGCCGCCTACGAGCAGTACTTC	CSARTSAAAYEQYF
.	.	TRBV12-3/TRBV12-4	TRBJ2-7	TGTGCCAGCAGGTCCGGGGGACTCGAGCAGTACTTC	CASRSGGLEQYF
TRBD1	.	TRBV15	TRBJ1-5	TGTGCCACCAGCAGAGATTCGGGACAGCGCAATCAGCCCCAGCATTTT	CATSRDSGQRNQPQHF
TRBD2	many	TRBV27	TRBJ2-7	TGTGCCAGCGCCGACGGGACTAGCGGGATCGAGCAGTACTTC	CASADGTSGIEQYF
.	.	TRBV20-1	TRBJ1-2	TGCAGCGCTAGAGTCGGGGAGCGCTACACCTTC	CSARVGERYTF
.	many	TRBV9	TRBJ1-1	TGTGCCAGCAGCCCCGGGCAGGCCACTGAAGCTTTCTTT	CASSPGQATEAFF
TRBD2	.	TRBV7-8	TRBJ2-5	TGTGCCAGCAGCTTGCGTCCTAGCGGGGGGACGGAGACCCAGTACTTC	CASSLRPSGGTETQYF
TRBD1	.	TRBV20-1	TRBJ2-3	TGCAGTGCTAGAGATCCGACAGGGGTAACAGATACGCAGTATTTT	CSARDPTGVTDTQYF
TRBD1	.	TRBV11-1	TRBJ2-7	TGTGCCAGCAGGGAAGCCGGCAGGGGGCACGAGCAGTACTTC	CASREAGRGHEQYF
.	.	TRBV5-6	TRBJ2-7	TGTGCCAGCAGCTCAAACCCGGGTGACTCCTACGAGCAGTACTTC	CASSSNPGDSYEQYF
.	many	TRBV29-1	TRBJ1-1	TGCAGCGTCCCTCCCGAGGGGACGAGGAACACTGAAGCTTTCTTT	CSVPPEGTRNTEAFF
TRBD1	.	TRBV11-2	TRBJ2-6	TGTGCCAGCAGCCCAGGACAGGGCTTCGGGGCCAACGTCCTGACTTTC	CASSPGQGFGANVLTF
.	few	TRBV6-1	TRBJ1-4	TGTGCCAGCAGTGAAGTTTTAGGGGGAGGGGAAAAACTGTTTTTT	CASSEVLGGGEKLFF
.	many	TRBV10-3	TRBJ2-3	TGTGCCATCCCCGGAGCGACCACAGATACGCAGTATTTT	CAIPGATTDTQYF
TRBD1	.	TRBV29-1	TRBJ1-1	TGCAGCGTTAACAGGGGCGGGAACACTGAAGCTTTCTTT	CSVNRGGNTEAFF
TRBD1	few	TRBV5-1	TRBJ1-6	TGCGCCAGCAGCTCAGGGGACAGCCTGAATTATTCACCCCTCCACTTT	CASSSGDSLNYSPLHF
.	many	TRBV9	TRBJ2-2	TGTGCCACCTCGACAGTAAACACCGGGGAGCTGTTTTTT	CATSTVNTGELFF
.	.	TRBV10-3	TRBJ2-2	TGTGCCATGAATCGGGCTAAGAACACCGGGGAGCTGTTTTTT	CAMNRAKNTGELFF
TRBD1	many	TRBV5-8	TRBJ2-5	TGTGCCAGCATCAACCCCACTACAGGGGTCAGTGGCGAGACCCAGTACTTC	CASINPTTGVSGETQYF
.	.	TRBV11-1	TRBJ2-1	TGTGCCAGCAGCAGTGGGGACGCGTTGGGTGAGCAGTTCTTC	CASSSGDALGEQFF
.	.	TRBV4-1	TRBJ2-2	TGCGCCAGCAGACCCGAAGCAGGCGACACCGGGGAGCTGTTTTTT	CASRPEAGDTGELFF
.	.	TRBV29-1	TRBJ2-7	TGCAGCGTTGTGTCCTACGAGCAGTACTTC	CSVVSYEQYF
TRBD2	.	TRBV2	TRBJ2-5	TGTGCCAGCAGTGTGCAAGCGGGAGGGCCAGAGACCCAGTACTTC	CASSVQAGGPETQYF
.	once	TRBV7-3	TRBJ1-1	TGTGCCAGCGGCCGGGACGGTAACACTGAAGCTTTCTTT	CASGRDGNTEAFF
.	.	TRBV11-1	TRBJ2-7	TGTGCCAGCAGCTCGCGGGGAGGCCAGAACCGTTACGAGCAGTACTTC	CASSSRGGQNRYEQYF
TRBD2	.	TRBV9	TRBJ2-3	TGTGCCAGCAGCGTAGTTACTAGCGGGGGGGGAGATACGCAGTATTTT	CASSVVTSGGGDTQYF
TRBD1	.	TRBV5-4	TRBJ2-7	TGTGCCAGCACGGGGACAGGGAAGAACGAGCAGTACTTC	CASTGTGKNEQYF
.	many	TRBV6-5	TRBJ1-1	TGTGCCAACACCGGGACATTGAACACTGAAGCTTTCTTT	CANTGTLNTEAFF
.	.	TRBV5-1	TRBJ2-7	TGCGCCAGCAGACAAGGGCAGTCCGAGCAGTACTTC	CASRQGQSEQYF
.	.	TRBV19	TRBJ1-1	TGTGCCAGTAGTATACGGCGGGGGGGAACCACTGAAGCTTTCTTT	CASSIRRGGTTEAFF
TRBD1	.	TRBV20-1	TRBJ2-7	TGCAGTGCCAAGGGACAGGGGGATTACGAGCAGTACTTC	CSAKGQGDYEQYF
.	.	TRBV10-3	TRBJ1-2	TGTGCCATCAGTGAGGGTAGGGCCCTCTATGGCTACACCTTC	CAISEGRALYGYTF
.	many	TRBV27	TRBJ2-3	TGTGCCAGCAGTTTAGGAGTAGCGAACACAGATACGCAGTATTTT	CASSLGVANTDTQYF
TRBD1	few	TRBV20-1	TRBJ2-7	TGCAGTGCTAGGGGGACAGCCTCCTACGAGCAGTACTTC	CSARGTASYEQYF
.	.	TRBV7-2	TRBJ1-1	TGTGCCAGCAGCCCCGCACCGAGTGCTGAAGCTTTCTTT	CASSPAPSAEAFF
.	.	TRBV19	TRBJ2-7	TGTGCCAGTCAGGTCCCACCATCCTACGAGCAGTACTTC	CASQVPPSYEQYF
.	many	TRBV7-2	TRBJ1-4	TGTGCCAGCAGCTCTAAGGGTCCTTCAACTAATGAAAAACTGTTTTTT	CASSSKGPSTNEKLFF
.	few	TRBV14	TRBJ2-1	TGTGCCAGCAGCCAAGTCCCCGGTGGGAAAGGGGCCTACAATGAGCAGTTCTTC	CASSQVPGGKGAYNEQFF
TRBD1	.	TRBV10-3	TRBJ1-5	TGTGCCATCAGTGAGAATACAGGGGGCGTCAATCAGCCCCAGCATTTT	CAISENTGGVNQPQHF
TRBD1	.	TRBV20-1	TRBJ2-2	TGCAGTGCTAGAGATGGGACAGGGGACACCGGGGAGCTGTTTTTT	CSARDGTGDTGELFF
.	.	TRBV15	TRBJ2-1	TGTGCCATCAGTCAGGGGTCCTACAATGAGCAGTTCTTC	CAISQGSYNEQFF
.	once	TRBV11-1	TRBJ2-1	TGTGCCAGCAGCTTAGGGGGCGGCGGGGCCAGATCGGCGGGGCAGTTCTTC	CASSLGGGGARSAGQFF
TRBD1	.	TRBV7-9	TRBJ1-4	TGTGCCAGCAGCTCCGGGACAGGGAACGAAAAACTGTTTTTT	CASSSGTGNEKLFF
.	.	TRBV20-1	TRBJ2-5	TGCAGTGCGCCCTGGGGGGAAGAGACCCAGTACTTC	CSAPWGEETQYF
TRBD1	few	TRBV5-1	TRBJ1-5	TGCGCCAGCAGCTACTCGGGACGCAGGGGGGCCTATAGCAATCAGCCCCAGCATTTT	CASSYSGRRGAYSNQPQHF
.	once	TRBV25-1	TRBJ2-3	TGTGCCAGCAGCGTAAGCCAGATTAGCACAGATACGCAGTATTTT	CASSVSQISTDTQYF
.	once	TRBV7-9	TRBJ1-6	TGTGCCAGCAGCCCAGCAGGGCGGCCTGATTCACCCCTCCACTTT	CASSPAGRPDSPLHF